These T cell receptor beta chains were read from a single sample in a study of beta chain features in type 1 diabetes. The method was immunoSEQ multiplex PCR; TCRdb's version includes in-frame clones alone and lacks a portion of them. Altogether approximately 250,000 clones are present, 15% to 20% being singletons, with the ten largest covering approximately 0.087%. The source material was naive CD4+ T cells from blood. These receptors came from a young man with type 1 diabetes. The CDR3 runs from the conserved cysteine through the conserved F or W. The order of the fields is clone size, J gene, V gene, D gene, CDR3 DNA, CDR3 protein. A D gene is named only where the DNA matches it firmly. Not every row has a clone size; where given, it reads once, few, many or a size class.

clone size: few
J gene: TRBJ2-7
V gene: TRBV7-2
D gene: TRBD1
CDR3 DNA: TGTGCCAGCAGCCCCGTACAGGGGACCTACGAGCAGTACTTC
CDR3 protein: CASSPVQGTYEQYF

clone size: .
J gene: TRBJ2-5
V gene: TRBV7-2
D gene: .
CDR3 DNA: TGTGCCAGCAGACGAAACTCCGGGACACAAGAGACCCAGTACTTC
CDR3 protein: CASRRNSGTQETQYF

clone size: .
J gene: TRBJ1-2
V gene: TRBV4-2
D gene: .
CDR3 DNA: TGTGCCAGCAGCCAGGTCCGGGATGGCTACACCTTC
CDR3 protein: CASSQVRDGYTF

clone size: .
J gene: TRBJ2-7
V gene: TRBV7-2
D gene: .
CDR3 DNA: TGTGCCAGCAGCTTAGAGTCCTACCAAACCTACGAGCAGTACTTC
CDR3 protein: CASSLESYQTYEQYF

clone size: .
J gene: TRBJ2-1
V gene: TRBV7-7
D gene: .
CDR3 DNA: TGTGCTAGCAGCCCCGTTCTGGCCTACAATGAGCAGTTCTTC
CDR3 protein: CASSPVLAYNEQFF

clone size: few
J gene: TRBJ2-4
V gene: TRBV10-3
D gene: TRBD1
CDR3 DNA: TGTGCCATCAGTGACACCGACAGGGGAGCCAAAAACATTCAGTACTTC
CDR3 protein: CAISDTDRGAKNIQYF

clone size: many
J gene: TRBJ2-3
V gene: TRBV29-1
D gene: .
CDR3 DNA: TGCAGCGTTGAAGATGCAGGCTTCACAGATACGCAGTATTTT
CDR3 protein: CSVEDAGFTDTQYF

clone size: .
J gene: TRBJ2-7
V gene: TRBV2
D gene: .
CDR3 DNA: TGTGCCAGCAGGCACCGGGCCATTACAATCTACGAGCAGTACTTC
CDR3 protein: CASRHRAITIYEQYF

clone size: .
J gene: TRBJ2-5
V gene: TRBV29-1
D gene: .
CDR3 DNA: TGCAGCGTCCAATCCTCGACAGGACAAGAGACCCAGTACTTC
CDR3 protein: CSVQSSTGQETQYF

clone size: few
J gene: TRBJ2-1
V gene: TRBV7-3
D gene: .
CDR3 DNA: TGTGCCAGCAGCCTTTCGACAGTCGGTGAGCAGTTCTTC
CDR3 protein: CASSLSTVGEQFF

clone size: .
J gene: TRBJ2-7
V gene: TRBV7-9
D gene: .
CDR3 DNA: TGTGCCAGCAGCATTGAAGCCTACGAGCAGTACTTC
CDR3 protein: CASSIEAYEQYF

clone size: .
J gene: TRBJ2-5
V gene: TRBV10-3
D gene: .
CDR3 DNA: TGTGCCATCAAACAGGAGGTATTGGAGACCCAGTACTTC
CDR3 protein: CAIKQEVLETQYF

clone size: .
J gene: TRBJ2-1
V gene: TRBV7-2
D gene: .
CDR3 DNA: TGTGCCAGCAGCTTACTGGGGTGGGGGCAGTTCTTC
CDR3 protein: CASSLLGWGQFF

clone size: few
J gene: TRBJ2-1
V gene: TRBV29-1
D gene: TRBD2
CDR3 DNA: TGCAGCGTTGAACTAGCGGGAAGGAATGAGCAGTTCTTC
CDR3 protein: CSVELAGRNEQFF

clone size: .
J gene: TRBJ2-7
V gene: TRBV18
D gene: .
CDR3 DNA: TGTGCCAGCTCACTCTCCTACGAGCAGTACTTC
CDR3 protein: CASSLSYEQYF

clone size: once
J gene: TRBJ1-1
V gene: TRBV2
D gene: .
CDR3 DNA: TGTGCCAGCAGTGAAGCGCGGATGAACACTGAAGCTTTCTTT
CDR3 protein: CASSEARMNTEAFF

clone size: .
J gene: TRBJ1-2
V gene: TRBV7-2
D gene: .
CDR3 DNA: TGTGCCAGCAGGCGTGATTTCGGCTACACCTTC
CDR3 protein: CASRRDFGYTF

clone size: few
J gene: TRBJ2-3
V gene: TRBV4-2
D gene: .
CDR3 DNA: TGTGCCAGCAGCCAAGGAGCGGGTGTCACAGATACGCAGTATTTT
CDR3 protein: CASSQGAGVTDTQYF

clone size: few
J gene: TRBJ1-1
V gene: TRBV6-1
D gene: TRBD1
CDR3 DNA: TGTGCCAGCAAACGACAGGGGGACACTGAAGCTTTCTTT
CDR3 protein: CASKRQGDTEAFF

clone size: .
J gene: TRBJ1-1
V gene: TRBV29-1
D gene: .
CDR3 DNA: TGCAGCGCCGGACGGATGAACACTGAAGCTTTCTTT
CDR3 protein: CSAGRMNTEAFF

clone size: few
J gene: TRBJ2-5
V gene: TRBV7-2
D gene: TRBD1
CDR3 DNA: TGTGCCAGCAGCGGCCGGACAGGGCAAGAGACCCAGTACTTC
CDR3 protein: CASSGRTGQETQYF

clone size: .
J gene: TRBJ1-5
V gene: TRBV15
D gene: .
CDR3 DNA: TGTGCCACCAGCAGGGGAGCTCAGCCCCAGCATTTT
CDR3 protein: CATSRGAQPQHF

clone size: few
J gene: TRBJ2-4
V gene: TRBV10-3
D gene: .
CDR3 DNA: TGTGCCATCAGTGAGTCAGGGAATCGGGCCAAAAACATTCAGTACTTC
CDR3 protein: CAISESGNRAKNIQYF

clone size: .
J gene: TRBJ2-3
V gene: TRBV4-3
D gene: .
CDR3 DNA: TGCGCCAGCAGCCAATCTTCAACAGATACGCAGTATTTT
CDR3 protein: CASSQSSTDTQYF

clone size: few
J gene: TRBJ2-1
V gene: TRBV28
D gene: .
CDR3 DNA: TGTGCCAGCAGTTTAGCAGGGAGCAATGAGCAGTTCTTC
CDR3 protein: CASSLAGSNEQFF

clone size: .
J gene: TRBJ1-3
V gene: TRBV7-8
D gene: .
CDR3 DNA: TGTGCCAGCAGCCCCCGTTCGGGGTACTCTGGAAACACCATATATTTT
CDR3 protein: CASSPRSGYSGNTIYF

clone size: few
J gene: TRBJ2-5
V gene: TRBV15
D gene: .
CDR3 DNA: TGTGCCACCAGCAAGTACCAAGAGACCCAGTACTTC
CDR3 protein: CATSKYQETQYF

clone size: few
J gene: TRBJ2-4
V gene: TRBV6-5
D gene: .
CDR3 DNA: TGTGCCAGCAGTTACGTCCGGGCGGTTGCCAAAAACATTCAGTACTTC
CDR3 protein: CASSYVRAVAKNIQYF

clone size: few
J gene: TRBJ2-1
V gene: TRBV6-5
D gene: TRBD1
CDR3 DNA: TGTGCCAGCGCGGCACGACAGGGTTACAATGAGCAGTTCTTC
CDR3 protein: CASAARQGYNEQFF

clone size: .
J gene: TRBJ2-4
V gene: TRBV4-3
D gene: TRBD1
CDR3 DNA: TGCGCCAGCAGCCAGGGGACAGGGTCTTTAAACATTCAGTACTTC
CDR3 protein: CASSQGTGSLNIQYF

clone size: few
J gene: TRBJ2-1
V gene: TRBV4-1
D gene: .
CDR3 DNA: TGCGCCAGCAGCCAAGATGTTGGAGTTTTGGAGCAGTTCTTC
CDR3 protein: CASSQDVGVLEQFF

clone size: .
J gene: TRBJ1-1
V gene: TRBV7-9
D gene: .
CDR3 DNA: TGTGCCAGCAGCTCCTTGGGGGATACTGAAGCTTTCTTT
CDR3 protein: CASSSLGDTEAFF

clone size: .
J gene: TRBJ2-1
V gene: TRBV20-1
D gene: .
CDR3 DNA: TGCAGTGCGCAAGGGCCAGGGGAGCAGTTCTTC
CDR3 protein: CSAQGPGEQFF

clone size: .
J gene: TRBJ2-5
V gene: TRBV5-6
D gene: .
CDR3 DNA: TGTGCCAGCAGCGACGACAATATCCAGACCCAGTACTTC
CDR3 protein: CASSDDNIQTQYF

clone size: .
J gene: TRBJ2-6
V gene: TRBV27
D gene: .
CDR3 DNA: TGTGCCAGCAGTCGGACAAGTTCTGGGGCCAACGTCCTGACTTTC
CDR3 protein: CASSRTSSGANVLTF

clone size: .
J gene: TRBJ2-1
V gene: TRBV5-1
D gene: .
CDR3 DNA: TGCGCCAGCAGCCTCGGACATGTAGTCGGCAATGAGCAGTTCTTC
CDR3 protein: CASSLGHVVGNEQFF

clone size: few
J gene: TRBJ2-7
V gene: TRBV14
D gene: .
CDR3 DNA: TGTGCCAGCAGCCAGGGGGCCTACGAGCAGTACTTC
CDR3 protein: CASSQGAYEQYF

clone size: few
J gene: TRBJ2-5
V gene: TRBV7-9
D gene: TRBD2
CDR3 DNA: TGTGCCAGCAGCCCTCGCCTAGCGGAGCAAGAGACCCAGTACTTC
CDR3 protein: CASSPRLAEQETQYF